This TCR beta chain was captured by sequencing in a study of blood T cell repertoires in COVID-19. Across the whole study: Sites in the United States, Italy and Spain provided acute and convalescent COVID-19 samples. Sources were T cells, B-cell-depleted T cells, or PBMCs; the material itself was cDNA or gDNA.

Authors' methods: Researchers report that nucleated cell counts were estimated from reference gene primer amplification. Assay used: immunoSEQ multiplex PCR; TCRdb lists only in-frame clones, some missing. That table furnishes V, J and clone size, whereas the DNA furnished D and trimming. The repertoire includes roughly 76,000 clones, roughly 84% of them detected once, and about 30% sits in the top ten. V was trimmed by 3 bases and J by 4 bases, leaving 13 bases between them. The CDR3 has 15 residues. The germline CDR1 and CDR2 sequences are LGHNA and YSLEER. This clone was recorded only once. Specimen: peripheral blood. The source is an elderly woman with active or convalescent COVID-19. The chain combines TRBV4-3 with TRBJ1-5, with unresolved D. The CDR3 reads CASSQGLDGNQPQHF. The CDR3 DNA sequence: TGCGCCAGCAGCCAGGGCTTGGATGGGAATCAGCCCCAGCATTTT.